The sequence of this T cell receptor (beta chain) was determined in a study of human T cells and chemical hapten exposure. Across the whole study: The upper back received 0.01% DPC by patch testing, with results read at 6 days. Among samples, TCR yields varied mainly because of small differences in pooled library volume.

Time point in this sample: patch test 3, about 24 weeks after DPC sensitization. Stated treatment: therapeutic diphenylcyclopropenone sensitization with weekly scalp DPC. This CDR3 contains 15 residues. CDR1 and CDR2 from the germline V gene are MNHNS and SASEGT. Trimming removed 2 bases from V and 7 bases from J, with 17 bases in between. This clonotype turned up a few times. Its antigen is not known. Study outcomes and limitations: DPC sensitization left the count of TCRs above 1 in 1000 unchanged. The formation of large CDR3 similarity clusters by expanded TCRs significantly exceeded that of controls.

MiXCR, applied by TCRdb to the RACE reads, yields one record per CDR3 protein. In the table there are over 65,000 distinct CDR3 sequences, 11% of which are singletons. J is TRBJ1-2 and V is TRBV6-1; D not certain. This receptor was identified in a woman aged 45-65 years with alopecia areata. Some clones in this sample may be carry-over from other donors' samples. Sequences were derived from whole blood, sampled in connection with sensitization to the hapten diphenylcyclopropenone (DPC). In DNA form, the CDR3 reads TGTGCCAGCAGTGAAATCATTTGGGTCAGGAGTGGCTACACCTTC. Amino acid sequence: CASSEIIWVRSGYTF.